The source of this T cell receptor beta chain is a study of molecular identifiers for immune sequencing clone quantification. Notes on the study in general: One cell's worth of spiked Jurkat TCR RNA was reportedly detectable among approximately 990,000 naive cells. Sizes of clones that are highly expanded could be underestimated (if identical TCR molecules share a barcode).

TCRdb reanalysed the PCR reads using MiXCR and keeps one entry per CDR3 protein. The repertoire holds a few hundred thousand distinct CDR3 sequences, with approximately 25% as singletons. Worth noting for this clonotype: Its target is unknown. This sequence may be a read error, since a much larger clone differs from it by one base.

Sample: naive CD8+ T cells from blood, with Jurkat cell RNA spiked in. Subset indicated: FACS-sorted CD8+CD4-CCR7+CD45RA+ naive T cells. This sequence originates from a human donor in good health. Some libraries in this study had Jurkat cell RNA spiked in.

CDR3 residues: CAGSLGHYSNQPQHF. The CDR3 DNA follows: TGTGCCGGCAGTTTAGGGCATTATAGCAATCAGCCCCAGCATTTT. This chain links TRBV28 with TRBJ1-5, with D unclear. The CDR3 has 15 residues. The germline CDR1 and CDR2 sequences are MDHEN and SYDVKM.